The 19 T cell receptor beta chains below all came from one sample that was sequenced in a study of CD8 T cells in Susac syndrome. Reverse transcription of roughly 0.45 to 1 ug RNA was performed with random hexamers. TCRdb called the immunoSEQ multiplex PCR reads again in MiXCR, with one record for every CDR3 protein. This table has about 130,000 distinct CDR3 sequences, more than 85% appearing once. Sequenced sample: CD8+ T cells from PBMCs. These TCRs come from a human donor with Susac syndrome.

The chain uses TRBV7-9 and TRBJ1-1; 9 nucleotides line up with TRBD1. V gave up 5 bases and J gave up 0 bases; unmatched junction bases: 7. The CDR3 is made up of 16 amino acids. The V gene's germline CDR1 is SEHNR and CDR2 FQNEAQ (reference sequence). The CDR3: CASSPGTGSLNTEAFF. For the CDR3, the DNA is TGTGCCAGCAGCCCCGGGACAGGGTCCCTGAACACTGAAGCTTTCTTT.

This rearrangement joins TRBV7-9 to TRBJ2-7; the match to TRBD2 covers 11 bases. The length of the CDR3 is 16 residues. J lost 2 bases, V lost 5 bases, and 8 bases had no gene match. Germline V gene lookup returns CDR1 SEHNR and CDR2 FQNEAQ (reference sequence). The CDR3 is CASSGTGTSGPYEQYF. CDR3 in DNA: TGTGCCAGCAGCGGCACCGGGACTAGCGGCCCCTACGAGCAGTACTTC.

This chain uses TRBV20-1 with TRBJ2-1; 7 nucleotides align to TRBD1. V was pared by 1 base and J by 0 bases, with 15 bases of the junction left unmatched. The CDR3 has 19 residues. CDR1 is DFQATT and CDR2 is SNEGSKA in the germline V gene (reference sequence). The DNA for the CDR3 is TGCAGTGCTAGAGGGGTCGGGACAGCGGACCCAAACTCCTACAATGAGCAGTTCTTC. It encodes CSARGVGTADPNSYNEQFF.

V and J are TRBV20-1 and TRBJ2-7; 9 positions agree with TRBD2. Looked up from germline, CDR1 is DFQATT and CDR2 is SNEGSKA (reference sequence). Trimming took 4 bases from V and 0 from J; bases not matched to a gene: 7. The CDR3 is made up of 15 amino acids. The CDR3 DNA is TGCAGTGCTAAAGACCTAGCGGGACGCTCCTACGAGCAGTACTTC. It is translated as CSAKDLAGRSYEQYF.

This rearrangement joins TRBV27 to TRBJ1-2; no reliable D call. Trimming removed 3 bases at V and 7 bases at J, with 15 bases between. CDR1 and CDR2 from the germline V gene are MNHEY and SMNVEV (reference sequence). The CDR3 length is 14 residues. The CDR3 sequence is CASSFGGSLGGYTF. DNA of the CDR3: TGTGCCAGCAGTTTTGGTGGGAGTCTCGGTGGCTACACCTTC.

V is TRBV28 and J is TRBJ2-7, with D perhaps TRBD2 (5 bases). Trimming shortened V by 2 bases and J by 2 bases, and 13 bases separated the two germline ends. The CDR3 has 15 amino acids. Germline V CDR1 and CDR2: MDHEN, SYDVKM. In DNA form, the CDR3 reads TGTGCCAGCAGTTTACTTCCGGACTCCGCCTACGAGCAGTACTTC. It specifies CASSLLPDSAYEQYF.

The chain uses TRBV2 and TRBJ1-5; weak D call: TRBD1 (6 bases). Germline CDR1 SNHLY, CDR2 FYNNEI. Trimming took off 6 bases at V and 3 bases at J, with 9 bases between the two ends. The CDR3 is made up of 13 amino acids. In DNA, the CDR3 is TGTGCCAGCAGGGACAGTCCCAATCAGCCCCAGCATTTT. Amino acids: CASRDSPNQPQHF.

This chain connects TRBV29-1 to TRBJ1-2; TRBD1 matches 7 bases. The germline V gene encodes CDR1 SQVTM and CDR2 ANQGSEA. This CDR3 contains 12 residues. With 7 bases clipped from V and 3 bases from J, the junction kept 5 bases outside the gene matches. This CDR3 is CSATGTYYGYTF. In nucleotides, the CDR3 is TGCAGCGCGACAGGGACGTACTATGGCTACACCTTC.

The chain uses TRBV27 and TRBJ1-5; D unclear. The CDR3 has 13 residues. The germline V and J ends were trimmed by 3 bases and 2 bases, with 5 bases remaining between them. Germline V gene data show CDR1 as MNHEY and CDR2 as SMNVEV (reference sequence). The CDR3 here is CASSFNRNQPQHF. The CDR3, as DNA: TGTGCCAGCAGTTTTAACCGCAATCAGCCCCAGCATTTT.

This sequence joins TRBV20-1 and TRBJ2-5, with 7 bases that match TRBD1. The junction had 10 bases not matched to a gene; V was cut back by 4 bases and J by 2 bases. The CDR3 totals 15 residues. CDR1 and CDR2 (germline): DFQATT, SNEGSKA (reference sequence). CDR3 sequence reads: CSATHSGDRQETQYF. Written as DNA, the CDR3 is TGCAGTGCTACCCACTCTGGGGACAGACAAGAGACCCAGTACTTC.

The chain couples TRBV4-1 to TRBJ1-1; 9 nucleotides agree with TRBD1. The trim removed 3 bases at V and 12 bases at J, leaving 8 bases unmatched. The CDR3 is 13 residues long. CDR1 is MGHRA, CDR2 YSYEKL, per germline. CDR3 DNA: TGCGCCAGCAGCCATGTCTCGGGACAGGGTTCTTTCTTT. This translates into CASSHVSGQGSFF.

The rearrangement links TRBV9 to TRBJ2-5; perhaps TRBD2 as D (5 bases). V was trimmed by 4 bases and J by 1 base, leaving 17 bases between them. Germline CDR1 SGDLS, CDR2 YYNGEE. The CDR3 sequence is 16 residues long. This CDR3 is CASSSPPTTTQETQYF. CDR3 coding DNA: TGTGCCAGCAGCTCCCCGCCGACTACCACCCAAGAGACCCAGTACTTC.

V gene TRBV5-1 combines with J gene TRBJ1-1; D is possibly TRBD1 (5 bases). The V gene lost 2 bases and the J gene lost 5 bases, with 13 bases spanning the gap. Germline CDR1 and CDR2: SGHRS and YFSETQ. The CDR3 spans 14 residues. For the CDR3, the DNA is TGCGCCAGCAGCTTAGGGGATAAAGGGACTGAAGCTTTCTTT. Protein sequence: CASSLGDKGTEAFF. The variable domain in full, completed from reference TRBV5-1 and TRBJ1-1, reads KAGVTQTPRYLIKTRGQQVTLSCSPISGHRSVSWYQQTPGQGLQFLFEYFSETQRNKGNFPGRFSGRQFSNSRSEMNVSTLELGDSALYLCASSLGDKGTEAFFGQGTRLTVV.

The chain links TRBV29-1 to TRBJ1-2, with a tentative D call TRBD1 (5 bases). Trimming pared 5 bases from V and 7 bases from J, leaving 11 bases between. This CDR3 has 11 amino acids. The germline CDR1 and CDR2 sequences are SQVTM and ANQGSEA. The CDR3 DNA reads as TGCAGCGTTCCCCGGGGCGGTGGCTACACCTTC. Translation: CSVPRGGGYTF.

The chain has TRBV6-6 and TRBJ2-1; 7 bases line up with TRBD1. This CDR3 is 13 amino acids long. CDR1 and CDR2 from the germline V gene are MNHNY and SVGAGI (reference sequence). J lost 8 bases, V lost 4 bases, and 5 bases had no gene match. The CDR3, as DNA: TGTGCCAGCAGTTTGACAGGGTCTGATGAGCAGTTCTTC. It codes for CASSLTGSDEQFF.

The chain uses TRBV29-1 and TRBJ1-2, with 7 bases matching TRBD1. Per the germline V gene, CDR1 is SQVTM and CDR2 is ANQGSEA. J lost 7 bases, V lost 7 bases, and 9 bases had no gene match. This CDR3 has 12 amino acids. CDR3 residues: CSADRDEAGYTF. The CDR3 region has the DNA TGCAGCGCTGACAGGGACGAGGCTGGCTACACCTTC.

This CDR3 reads CASSYSGTDYEQYF. The CDR3 bases are TGTGCCAGCAGTTACTCTGGGACAGATTACGAGCAGTACTTC. The V and J genes are TRBV6-5 and TRBJ2-7; 7 nucleotides agree with TRBD1. The germline V gene encodes CDR1 MNHEY and CDR2 SVGAGI. The V and J ends lost 0 bases and 4 bases, in that order; junction bases with no gene match: 3. There are 14 residues in the CDR3.

The chain recombines TRBV7-8 with TRBJ1-2; 10 bases fit TRBD1. V dropped 5 bases and J dropped 5; count of bases not matched to a gene: 14. The CDR3 extends over 17 amino acids. CDR1 is SGHVS and CDR2 is FQNEAQ in the germline V gene. The CDR3 nucleotides read TGTGCCAGCAGCCCCAGGACAGGGGGTGGCGCGGAATATGGCTACACCTTC. It translates to CASSPRTGGGAEYGYTF.

This rearrangement joins TRBV6-1 to TRBJ2-5; D is unclear. Germline values: CDR1 MNHNS, CDR2 SASEGT. V gave up 7 bases and J gave up 2 bases, with 8 bases separating them. This CDR3 comprises 12 residues. The CDR3 protein is CASTGWQETQYF. CDR3 nucleotides: TGTGCCAGCACAGGCTGGCAAGAGACCCAGTACTTC.